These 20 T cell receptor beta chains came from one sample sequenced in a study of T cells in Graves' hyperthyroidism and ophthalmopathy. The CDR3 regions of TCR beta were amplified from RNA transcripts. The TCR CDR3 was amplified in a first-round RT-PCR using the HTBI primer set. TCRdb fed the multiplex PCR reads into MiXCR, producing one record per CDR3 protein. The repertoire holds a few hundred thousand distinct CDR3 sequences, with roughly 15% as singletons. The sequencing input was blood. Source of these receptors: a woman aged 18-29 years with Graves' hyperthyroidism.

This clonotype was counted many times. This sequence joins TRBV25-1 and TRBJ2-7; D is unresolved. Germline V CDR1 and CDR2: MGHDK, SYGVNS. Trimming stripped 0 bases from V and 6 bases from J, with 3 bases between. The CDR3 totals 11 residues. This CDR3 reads CASSEYGEQYF. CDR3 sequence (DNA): TGTGCCAGCAGTGAATACGGCGAGCAGTACTTC.

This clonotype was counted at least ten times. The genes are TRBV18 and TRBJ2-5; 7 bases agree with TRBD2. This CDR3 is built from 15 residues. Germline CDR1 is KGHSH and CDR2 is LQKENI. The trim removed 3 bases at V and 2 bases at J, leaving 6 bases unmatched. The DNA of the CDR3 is TGTGCCAGCTCACCCCCTGGACTAGTTCAAGAGACCCAGTACTTC. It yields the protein CASSPPGLVQETQYF.

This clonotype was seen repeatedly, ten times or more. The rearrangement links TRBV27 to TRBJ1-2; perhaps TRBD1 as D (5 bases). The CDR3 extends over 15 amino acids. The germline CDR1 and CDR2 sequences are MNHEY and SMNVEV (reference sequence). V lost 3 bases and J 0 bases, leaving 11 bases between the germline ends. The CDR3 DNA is TGTGCCAGCAGTTTCCAGGGATCGACTAACTATGGCTACACCTTC. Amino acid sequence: CASSFQGSTNYGYTF.

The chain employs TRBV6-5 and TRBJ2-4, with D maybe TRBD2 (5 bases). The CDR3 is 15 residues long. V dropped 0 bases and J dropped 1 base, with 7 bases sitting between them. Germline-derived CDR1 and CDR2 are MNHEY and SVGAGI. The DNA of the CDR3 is TGTGCCAGCAGTTACTCGGAGGCGGCCAAAAACATTCAGTACTTC. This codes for CASSYSEAAKNIQYF.

CDR3 residues: CASSPGTGFSEQYF. CDR3 DNA: TGTGCCAGCAGTCCCGGGACAGGGTTTAGCGAGCAGTACTTC. The rearrangement links TRBV6-1 to TRBJ2-7; 9 bases map to TRBD1. Germline trimming cut 5 bases from V and 6 bases from J; bases unmatched to any gene: 8. The CDR3 consists of 14 residues. Looked up from germline, CDR1 is MNHNS and CDR2 is SASEGT.

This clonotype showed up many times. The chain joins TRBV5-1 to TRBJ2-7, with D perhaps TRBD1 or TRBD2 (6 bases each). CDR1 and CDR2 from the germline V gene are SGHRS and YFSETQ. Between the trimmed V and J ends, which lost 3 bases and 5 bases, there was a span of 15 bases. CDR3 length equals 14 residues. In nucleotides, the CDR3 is TGCGCCAGCAGCTACGGGGGCAGGGTCCACGAGCAGTACTTC. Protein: CASSYGGRVHEQYF.

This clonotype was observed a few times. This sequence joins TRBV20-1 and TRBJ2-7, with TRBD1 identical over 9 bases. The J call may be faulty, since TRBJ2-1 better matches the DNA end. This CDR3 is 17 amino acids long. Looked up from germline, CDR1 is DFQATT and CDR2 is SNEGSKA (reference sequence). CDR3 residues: CSARDTLVGTGSYEQFF. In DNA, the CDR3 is TGCAGTGCTAGAGACACCCTCGTGGGGACAGGGTCCTACGAGCAGTTCTTC.

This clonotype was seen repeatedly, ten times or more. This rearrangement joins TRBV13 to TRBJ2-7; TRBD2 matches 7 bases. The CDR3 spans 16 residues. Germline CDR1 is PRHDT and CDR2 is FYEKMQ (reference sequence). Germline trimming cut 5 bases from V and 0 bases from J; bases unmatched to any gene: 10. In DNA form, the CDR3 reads TGTGCCAGCAGCACCCGACTAGCCAGGAGCTCCTACGAGCAGTACTTC. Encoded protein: CASSTRLARSSYEQYF.

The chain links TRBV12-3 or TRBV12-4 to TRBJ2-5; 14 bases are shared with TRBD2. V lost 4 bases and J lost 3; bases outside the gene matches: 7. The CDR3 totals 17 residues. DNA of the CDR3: TGTGCCAGCAGTTCCGGGACTAGCGGGAGTAGTGAAGAGACCCAGTACTTC. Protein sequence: CASSSGTSGSSEETQYF.

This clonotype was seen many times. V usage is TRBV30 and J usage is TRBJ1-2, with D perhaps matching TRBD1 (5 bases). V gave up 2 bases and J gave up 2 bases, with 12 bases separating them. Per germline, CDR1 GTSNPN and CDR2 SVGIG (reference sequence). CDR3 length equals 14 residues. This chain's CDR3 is CAWSTPGPNYGYTF. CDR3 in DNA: TGTGCCTGGAGTACCCCGGGGCCCAACTATGGCTACACCTTC.

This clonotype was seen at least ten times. This CDR3 is CASSASWGNTEAFF. CDR3 DNA sequence: TGTGCCAGCAGCGCGAGTTGGGGGAACACTGAAGCTTTCTTT. The chain uses TRBV9 and TRBJ1-1; D gene unclear. This CDR3 has 14 residues. Germline CDR1 is SGDLS and CDR2 is YYNGEE. Between the trimmed V and J ends, which lost 3 bases and 1 base, there was a span of 10 bases.

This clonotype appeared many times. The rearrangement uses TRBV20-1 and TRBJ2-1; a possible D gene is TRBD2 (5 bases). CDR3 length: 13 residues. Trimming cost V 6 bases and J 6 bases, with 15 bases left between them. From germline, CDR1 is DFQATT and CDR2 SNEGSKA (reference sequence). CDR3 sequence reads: CSAAPGLLNEQFF. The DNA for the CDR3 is TGCAGTGCCGCCCCTGGACTGCTCAATGAGCAGTTCTTC.

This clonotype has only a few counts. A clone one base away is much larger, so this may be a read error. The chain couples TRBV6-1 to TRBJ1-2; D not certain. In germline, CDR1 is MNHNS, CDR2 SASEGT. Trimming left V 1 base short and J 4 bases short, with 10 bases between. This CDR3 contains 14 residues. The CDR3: CASSEVVGAYGYTF. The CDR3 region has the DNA TGTGCCAGCAGTGAAGTTGTGGGAGCCTATGGCTACACCTTC.

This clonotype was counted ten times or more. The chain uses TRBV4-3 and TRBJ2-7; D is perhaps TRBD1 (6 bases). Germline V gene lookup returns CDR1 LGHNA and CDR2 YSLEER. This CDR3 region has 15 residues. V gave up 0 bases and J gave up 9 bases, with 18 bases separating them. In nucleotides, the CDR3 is TGCGCCAGCAGCCAAGATGGGACACCGTCTATGGGGCAGTACTTC. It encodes CASSQDGTPSMGQYF.

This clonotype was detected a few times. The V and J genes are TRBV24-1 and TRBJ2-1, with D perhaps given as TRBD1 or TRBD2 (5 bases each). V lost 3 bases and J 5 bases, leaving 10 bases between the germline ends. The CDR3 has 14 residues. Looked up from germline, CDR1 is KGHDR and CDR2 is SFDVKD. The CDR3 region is CATSDHRDHNEQFF. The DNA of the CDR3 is TGTGCCACCAGTGATCACCGGGACCACAATGAGCAGTTCTTC.

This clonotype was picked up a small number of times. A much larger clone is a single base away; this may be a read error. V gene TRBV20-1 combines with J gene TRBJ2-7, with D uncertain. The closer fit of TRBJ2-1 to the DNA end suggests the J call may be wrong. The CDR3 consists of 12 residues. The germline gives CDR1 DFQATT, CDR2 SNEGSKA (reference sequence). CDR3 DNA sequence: TGCAGTGCTAGTATTGGCAACTACGAGCAGTTCTTC. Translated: CSASIGNYEQFF.

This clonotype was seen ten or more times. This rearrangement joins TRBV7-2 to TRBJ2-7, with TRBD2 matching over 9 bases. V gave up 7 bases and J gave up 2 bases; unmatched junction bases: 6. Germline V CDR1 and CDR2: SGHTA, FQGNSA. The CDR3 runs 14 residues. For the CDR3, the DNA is TGTGCCAGCAACAGGGCGGGAGGGCCCTACGAGCAGTACTTC. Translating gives CASNRAGGPYEQYF.

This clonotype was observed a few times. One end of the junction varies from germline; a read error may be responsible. CDR3 in DNA: TGTGCCAGCAGCGTGGGACTAGCAAGCACAGTTACGCAGTATTTT. As protein: CASSVGLASTVTQYF. The chain uses TRBV9 and TRBJ2-3, with 9 nucleotides matching TRBD2. Germline loops: CDR1 SGDLS, CDR2 YYNGEE. The CDR3 is 15 residues long.

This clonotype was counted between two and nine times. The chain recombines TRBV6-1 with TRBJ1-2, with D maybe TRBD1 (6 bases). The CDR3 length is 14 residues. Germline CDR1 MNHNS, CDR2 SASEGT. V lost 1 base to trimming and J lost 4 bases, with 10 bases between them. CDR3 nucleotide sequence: TGTGCCAGCAGTGAAGAACAGGGACCCTATGGCTACACCTTC. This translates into CASSEEQGPYGYTF.

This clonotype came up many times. CDR3 sequence reads: CASSEPTGDRGSYNEQFF. CDR3 in DNA: TGTGCCAGCAGTGAACCCACCGGGGACAGGGGGTCATACAATGAGCAGTTCTTC. V usage is TRBV6-1 and J usage is TRBJ2-1, with 11 bases that match TRBD1. CDR1 and CDR2 (germline): MNHNS, SASEGT. V gave up 2 bases and J gave up 4 bases; unmatched junction bases: 10. This CDR3 comprises 18 residues.